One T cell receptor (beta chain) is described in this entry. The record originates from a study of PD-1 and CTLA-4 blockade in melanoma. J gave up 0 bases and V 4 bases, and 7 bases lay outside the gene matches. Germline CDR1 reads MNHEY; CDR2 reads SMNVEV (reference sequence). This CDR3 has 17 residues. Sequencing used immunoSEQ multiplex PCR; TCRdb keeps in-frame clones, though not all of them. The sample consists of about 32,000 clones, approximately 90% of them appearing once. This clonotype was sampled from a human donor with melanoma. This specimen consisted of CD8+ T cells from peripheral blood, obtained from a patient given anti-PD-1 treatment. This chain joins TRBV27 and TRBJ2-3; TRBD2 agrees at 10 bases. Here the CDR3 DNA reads TGTGCCAGCAGTTCCGGCCCGGGACTAGCGAGCACAGATACGCAGTATTTT. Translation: CASSSGPGLASTDTQYF.